The 11 T cell receptor beta chains below all came from one sample that was sequenced in a study of shared clonotypes between healthy human individuals. The method was immunoSEQ multiplex PCR; TCRdb's version includes in-frame clones alone and lacks a portion of them. Of approximately 2,200,000 clones listed, just over 90% are singletons. CD45RO-negative, CCR7-selected cells formed the naive CD8 fraction, which excluded terminally differentiated effector memory CD45RA+ cells. Input material: naive CD8+ T cells from PBMCs. The receptors here all came from a man in his late teens or twenties in good health. Some clones in this sample may be carry-over from other donors' samples.

V and J are TRBV6-5 and TRBJ2-5; 10 nucleotides line up with TRBD2. Looked up from germline, CDR1 is MNHEY and CDR2 is SVGAGI. There are 15 residues in the CDR3. V lost 4 bases, J lost 5 bases, and 7 bases stayed unmatched. CDR3 residues: CASSFTTGLAETQYF. The CDR3 region has the DNA TGTGCCAGCAGTTTCACCACGGGACTAGCGGAGACCCAGTACTTC.

The chain employs TRBV19 and TRBJ2-7; 9 bases are shared with TRBD2. Germline V gene data show CDR1 as LNHDA and CDR2 as SQIVND (reference sequence). The CDR3 length is 15 residues. V trimming: 2 bases; J trimming: 4 bases; junction bases outside the gene matches: 6. The CDR3 region is CASSIISGSRYEQYF. The CDR3 bases are TGTGCCAGTAGTATAATTAGCGGGAGTCGGTACGAGCAGTACTTC.

The V gene is TRBV7-6, the J gene TRBJ1-5; 10 bases map to TRBD1. Unmatched junction bases numbered 4, after V lost 5 bases and J lost 3 bases. Germline lookup yields CDR1 SGHVS and CDR2 FNYEAQ. The CDR3 consists of 15 residues. CDR3 sequence (DNA): TGTGCCAGCAGCGGACAGGGGGGGGTCAATCAGCCCCAGCATTTT. This gives the protein CASSGQGGVNQPQHF. The complete variable domain, with remaining parts taken from reference TRBV7-6 and TRBJ1-5, reads GAGVSQSPRYKVTKRGQDVALRCDPISGHVSLYWYRQALGQGPEFLTYFNYEAQQDKSGLPNDRFSAERPEGSISTLTIQRTEQRDSAMYRCASSGQGGVNQPQHFGDGTRLSIL.

The chain uses TRBV11-2 and TRBJ2-7, with D maybe TRBD1 (5 bases). Per germline, CDR1 SGHAT and CDR2 FQNNGV. The CDR3 is made up of 14 amino acids. V was trimmed by 3 bases and J by 3 bases, leaving 12 bases between them. The CDR3, as DNA: TGTGCCAGCAGCTTTTCGGCTCAGGGCTACGAGCAGTACTTC. Its translation: CASSFSAQGYEQYF. Full variable domain (remainder filled in from reference TRBV11-2 and TRBJ2-7): EAGVAQSPRYKIIEKRQSVAFWCNPISGHATLYWYQQILGQGPKLLIQFQNNGVVDDSQLPKDRFSAERLKGVDSTLKIQPAKLEDSAVYLCASSFSAQGYEQYFGPGTRLTVT.

The gene calls are TRBV11-2 and TRBJ2-2, with D perhaps matching TRBD1 (5 bases). The CDR3 is made up of 14 amino acids. The germline V and J ends were trimmed by 5 bases and 1 base, with 8 bases remaining between them. Germline CDR1 SGHAT, CDR2 FQNNGV. The CDR3 sequence: CASSPTVNTGELFF. The CDR3 region has the DNA TGTGCCAGCAGCCCGACAGTGAACACCGGGGAGCTGTTTTTT.

The V call is TRBV11-1, the J call TRBJ2-2; TRBD1 aligns across 11 bases. The V gene end was trimmed by 0 bases and the J gene end by 6 bases; junction bases not matched to a gene: 9. CDR1 is SGHAT and CDR2 is FQDESV in the germline V gene (reference sequence). The CDR3 consists of 18 residues. CDR3 in amino acids: CASSLATRTGGFAGELFF. Written as DNA, the CDR3 is TGTGCCAGCAGCTTAGCGACCCGGACAGGGGGCTTCGCCGGGGAGCTGTTTTTT.

The chain is built from TRBV27 and TRBJ2-1; the match to TRBD1 covers 8 bases. Germline loops: CDR1 MNHEY, CDR2 SMNVEV (reference sequence). V lost 5 bases and J lost 5; bases outside the gene matches: 5. The CDR3 length is 14 residues. CDR3 nucleotides: TGTGCCAGCAGTCCGCGGACAGGGAACAATGAGCAGTTCTTC. It encodes CASSPRTGNNEQFF.

The rearrangement uses TRBV11-2 and TRBJ2-7; the match to TRBD2 covers 7 bases. This CDR3 is built from 15 residues. Per germline, CDR1 SGHAT and CDR2 FQNNGV. V gave up 6 bases and J gave up 0 bases; unmatched junction bases: 8. This CDR3 is CASSLLASDSYEQYF. As DNA, the CDR3 is TGTGCCAGCAGTTTACTAGCGAGTGACTCCTACGAGCAGTACTTC.

The chain uses TRBV6-1 and TRBJ2-7; 10 bases match TRBD1. V trimming: 7 bases; J trimming: 4 bases; junction bases outside the gene matches: 7. CDR1 MNHNS and CDR2 SASEGT come from the germline V gene. This CDR3 spans 14 amino acids. CDR3 bases: TGTGCCAGCACGATAGACAGGGGGCCTTACGAGCAGTACTTC. Its protein product is CASTIDRGPYEQYF.

The V and J genes are TRBV19 and TRBJ2-7; D is perhaps TRBD1 or TRBD2 (5 bases each). Germline-derived CDR1 and CDR2 are LNHDA and SQIVND (reference sequence). Trimming pared 6 bases from V and 6 bases from J, leaving 21 bases between. The CDR3 has 15 residues. The CDR3, as DNA: TGTGCCAGTAGCACCGAACTGGGGACGATAGTCGAGCAGTACTTC. It translates to CASSTELGTIVEQYF.

This sequence joins TRBV10-3 and TRBJ2-3; D not certain. V was clipped by 6 bases and J by 6 bases, with 16 bases between them. Germline V gene sequence: CDR1 ENHRY, CDR2 SYGVKD. The CDR3 runs 14 residues. The CDR3 nucleotides read TGTGCCATCAGGCCCGACTTCCCGGAGGATACGCAGTATTTT. This gives the protein CAIRPDFPEDTQYF.